This T cell receptor beta chain was recorded in a study of T cell responses to AZD1222 COVID-19 vaccine. The overall study: Timing groups of about 4 and about 12 weeks for second doses were pooled. Study results and limitations: Mostly white British, mostly female donors; authors suggested clonal diversity may be underestimated. Only six AZD1222 recipients tested seropositive at baseline. Reportedly, nearly half of unique spike TCRs recognized epitopes outside B.1.351/B.1.1.7 mutations.

Profiling relied on immunoSEQ multiplex PCR, and the TCRdb table lists in-frame clones only, not all of them. The sample carries some 94,000 clones, more than 90% recorded once. Details on this clone: As yet, its antigen is unknown.

This CDR3 comprises 10 residues. The V gene's germline CDR1 is SNHLY and CDR2 FYNNEI. Trimming shortened V by 7 bases and J by 10 bases, and 10 bases separated the two germline ends. This chain uses TRBV2 with TRBJ1-1; D gene uncertain. The receptor was isolated from an adult in good health. Sample: peripheral blood, taken on day 0 of AZD1222 vaccination. CDR3 region: CASTEEVAFF. CDR3 sequence (DNA): TGTGCCAGCACCGAAGAGGTAGCTTTCTTT.